This TCR beta chain was captured by sequencing in a study of vaccination effects on CD4 cells after COVID-19. Across the study: Sample provision by two convalescent patients occurred 16 days and one week before vaccination. General observations from the study: In convalescent patients, vaccine-induced clones largely differed from infection-induced clones.

CDR3 length: 15 amino acids. V was cut by 0 bases and J by 5 bases, with 13 bases left in between. CDR1 is SGHDN and CDR2 is FVKESK in the germline V gene. Sequencing was preceded by expansion of antigen-specific CD4+ T cells with viral peptide pools in the ViraFEST assay. Cells that had been cultured for less than 13 days were the source of isolated CD4+ T cells. This individual tested PCR-positive for SARS-CoV-2 infection between March and December 2020. They grew a few million PBMC in each well, adding 10 IU/ml IL-2 and 10 ug/ml peptides. On both days 3 and 7, half of the culture medium was replaced with IL-2 medium. Method: immunoSEQ multiplex PCR; TCRdb's copy keeps in-frame clones and lacks some. The sample lists 70,000 or so clones; around 70% were seen once. Note on this clone: Its target is not known. Additional DNA sequences in this sample encode the identical CDR3.

The sample here was CD4+ T cells from PBMCs cultured with HIV peptides, taken before COVID-19 vaccination. Sample subset: HIV-1 Nef peptide pool negative control/reference culture. The chain carries TRBV14 and TRBJ2-5; D gene unclear. The sequence was collected from a human donor who had a prior SARS-CoV-2 infection. For the CDR3, the DNA is TGTGCCAGCAGCCAAGATTGGGCCCGCTCCGAGACCCAGTACTTC. Translation gives CASSQDWARSETQYF.